The 15 T cell receptor beta chains listed next were all sequenced from one sample in a study of cytomegalovirus exposure and HLA in healthy donors. With 60 Vbeta and 13 Jbeta primers, the PCR was carried out. TCRdb keeps only in-frame clones here, not all; method: immunoSEQ multiplex PCR. The sample consists of fewer than 200,000 clones, almost 85% of them appearing once. Sequenced sample: PBMCs. All receptors derive from a man aged 25 to 40 in good health and CMV-seronegative.

This sequence joins TRBV10-3 and TRBJ2-7, with TRBD2 as a possible D gene (7 bases). There are 15 residues in the CDR3. Per germline, CDR1 ENHRY and CDR2 SYGVKD. V was trimmed by 0 bases and J by 4 bases, leaving 13 bases between them. This CDR3 reads CAISESVGGRYEQYF. In DNA form, the CDR3 reads TGTGCCATCAGTGAGTCTGTGGGGGGGCGGTACGAGCAGTACTTC.

J is TRBJ2-7 and V is TRBV6-5, with TRBD2 matching 8 bases. In germline, CDR1 is MNHEY, CDR2 SVGAGI. The CDR3 loop spans 16 amino acids. Unmatched junction bases numbered 14, after V lost 4 bases and J lost 6 bases. The CDR3 bases are TGTGCCAGCAGTTTATGGACTAGCTTCATCCCTGCCGAGCAGTACTTC. The encoded protein is CASSLWTSFIPAEQYF.

The chain employs TRBV5-6 and TRBJ1-6, with TRBD1 identical over 8 bases. CDR1 is SGHDT, CDR2 YYEEEE, per germline. The CDR3 contains 16 residues. V was clipped by 4 bases and J by 3 bases; unmatched bases: 6. The CDR3 DNA reads TGTGCCAGCAGCCCTCAGGGGGCTGGCTATAATTCACCCCTCCACTTT. This translates into CASSPQGAGYNSPLHF.

This sequence joins TRBV29-1 and TRBJ2-7; D is perhaps TRBD1 (6 bases). Trimming cost V 3 bases and J 4 bases, with 16 bases left between them. This CDR3 spans 14 amino acids. Germline CDR1 reads SQVTM; CDR2 reads ANQGSEA. This chain's CDR3 is CSVDWGGQPYEQYF. For the CDR3, the DNA is TGCAGCGTTGATTGGGGTGGACAGCCTTACGAGCAGTACTTC.

The chain recombines TRBV6-5 with TRBJ1-4, with D possibly matching TRBD1 (5 bases). V lost 0 bases and J 6 bases, leaving 14 bases between the germline ends. The CDR3 loop spans 16 amino acids. Germline values: CDR1 MNHEY, CDR2 SVGAGI. The chain's CDR3 is CASSYSPTGVDEKLFF. The CDR3 bases are TGTGCCAGCAGTTACTCGCCGACGGGGGTGGATGAAAAACTGTTTTTT.

This clone showed up just once. The chain is built from TRBV4-1 and TRBJ2-1; possibly TRBD2 for D (7 bases). The CDR3 length is 17 residues. From germline, CDR1 is MGHRA and CDR2 YSYEKL. Trimming took 4 bases from V and 1 from J, leaving 17 bases between them. CDR3 in amino acids: CASSPRGGGPSYNEQFF. The DNA of the CDR3 is TGCGCCAGCAGCCCTCGTGGGGGGGGCCCTTCCTACAATGAGCAGTTCTTC.

V gene TRBV6-5 combines with J gene TRBJ1-5, with 8 bases lining up with TRBD1. Losses at the gene ends were 5 bases for V and 3 bases for J; bases not matched to a gene: 6. The CDR3 totals 15 residues. Germline V gene lookup returns CDR1 MNHEY and CDR2 SVGAGI. In nucleotides, the CDR3 is TGTGCCAGCAGTATGATGACAGGGGACAATCAGCCCCAGCATTTT. This encodes CASSMMTGDNQPQHF.

The chain recombines TRBV6-1 with TRBJ2-5, with 7 bases lining up with TRBD2. The CDR3 runs to 14 residues. Unmatched junction bases numbered 3, after V lost 3 bases and J lost 2 bases. CDR1 and CDR2 from the germline V gene are MNHNS and SASEGT. The CDR3 sequence is CASSEQGGQETQYF. The CDR3 nucleotides are TGTGCCAGCAGTGAGCAGGGAGGGCAAGAGACCCAGTACTTC.

The rearrangement links TRBV15 to TRBJ2-2; no reliable D call. Germline lookup yields CDR1 LNHNV and CDR2 YYDKDF (reference sequence). V was clipped by 5 bases and J by 2 bases, with 6 bases between them. This CDR3 is built from 13 residues. CDR3 amino acids: CATSFGNTGELFF. The CDR3 DNA reads TGTGCCACCAGCTTCGGTAACACCGGGGAGCTGTTTTTT.

The V call is TRBV2, the J call TRBJ2-7; 8 bases match TRBD2. This CDR3 has 13 amino acids. Per germline, CDR1 SNHLY and CDR2 FYNNEI. V lost 8 bases to trimming and J lost 3 bases; unmatched junction nucleotides: 6. The CDR3 region has the DNA TGTGCCAGCGAGGGGACTAGTAACTACGAGCAGTACTTC. Translation: CASEGTSNYEQYF.

The gene calls are TRBV6-4 and TRBJ2-1; 11 bases match TRBD2. V was pared by 5 bases and J by 7 bases, with 10 bases of the junction left unmatched. The V gene's germline CDR1 is MRHNA and CDR2 SNTAGT. This CDR3 has 16 amino acids. This chain's CDR3 is CASSFLAGGPRNEQFF. CDR3 DNA: TGTGCCAGCAGTTTTCTAGCGGGGGGACCGCGAAATGAGCAGTTCTTC.

V usage is TRBV19 and J usage is TRBJ2-7, with a possible D match to TRBD1 (6 bases). V was trimmed by 6 bases and J by 0 bases, leaving 9 bases between them. Germline CDR1 reads LNHDA; CDR2 reads SQIVND (reference sequence). The CDR3 totals 13 residues. The CDR3 region has the DNA TGTGCCAGTAGAGGACAGTCCTCCTACGAGCAGTACTTC. It translates to CASRGQSSYEQYF.

This clone was counted only a few times. The chain couples TRBV4-1 to TRBJ1-5; D remains ambiguous. The CDR3 contains 15 residues. The V end lost 3 bases, the J end lost 0 bases, and 9 bases lay between the germline ends. Germline V gene sequence: CDR1 MGHRA, CDR2 YSYEKL. Here the CDR3 DNA reads TGCGCCAGCAGCCACCATACAGTTAGCAATCAGCCCCAGCATTTT. Translated: CASSHHTVSNQPQHF.

The chain uses TRBV6-1 and TRBJ2-2; TRBD1 is a possible D gene (6 bases). Per germline, CDR1 MNHNS and CDR2 SASEGT. V was pared by 2 bases and J by 7 bases, with 17 bases between. This CDR3 is built from 16 residues. The CDR3 is CASSELGTGSFGELFF. In nucleotides, the CDR3 is TGTGCCAGCAGTGAATTAGGTACAGGGAGTTTCGGGGAGCTGTTTTTT.

The chain is built from TRBV30 and TRBJ1-2, with 8 bases fitting TRBD1. This CDR3 is built from 13 residues. Germline CDR1 is GTSNPN and CDR2 is SVGIG (reference sequence). Trimming cost V 3 bases and J 7 bases; bases outside gene matches: 7. The CDR3 nucleotides are TGTGCCTGGAGGCGGACAGGGCTGGTTGGCTACACCTTC. Translation: CAWRRTGLVGYTF.